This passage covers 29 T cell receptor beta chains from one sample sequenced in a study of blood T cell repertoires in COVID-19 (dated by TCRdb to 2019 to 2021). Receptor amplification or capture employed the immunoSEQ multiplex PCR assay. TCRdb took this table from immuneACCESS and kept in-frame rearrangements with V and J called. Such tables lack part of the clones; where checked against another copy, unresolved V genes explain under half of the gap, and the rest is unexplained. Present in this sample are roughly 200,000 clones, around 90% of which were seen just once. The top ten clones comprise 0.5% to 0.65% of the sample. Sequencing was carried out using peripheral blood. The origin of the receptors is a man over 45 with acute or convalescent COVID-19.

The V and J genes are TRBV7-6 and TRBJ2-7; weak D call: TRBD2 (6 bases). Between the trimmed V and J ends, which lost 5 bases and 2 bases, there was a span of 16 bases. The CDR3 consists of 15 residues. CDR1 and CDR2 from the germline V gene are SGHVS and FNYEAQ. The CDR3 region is CASSPQSAGTYEQYF. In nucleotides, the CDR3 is TGTGCCAGCAGCCCCCAATCGGCGGGAACCTACGAGCAGTACTTC.

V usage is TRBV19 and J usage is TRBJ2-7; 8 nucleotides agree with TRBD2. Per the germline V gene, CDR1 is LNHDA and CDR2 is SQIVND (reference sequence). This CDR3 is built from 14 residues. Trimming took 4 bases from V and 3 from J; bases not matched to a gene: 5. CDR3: CASSTGTSGYEQYF. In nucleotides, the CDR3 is TGTGCCAGTAGTACCGGGACTAGTGGCTACGAGCAGTACTTC.

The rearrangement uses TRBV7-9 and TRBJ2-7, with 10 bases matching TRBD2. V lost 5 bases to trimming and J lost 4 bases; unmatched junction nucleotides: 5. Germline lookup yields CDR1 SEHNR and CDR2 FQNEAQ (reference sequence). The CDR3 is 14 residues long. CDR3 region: CASSPGTSEYEQYF. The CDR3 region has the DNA TGTGCCAGCAGCCCCGGGACTAGCGAGTACGAGCAGTACTTC.

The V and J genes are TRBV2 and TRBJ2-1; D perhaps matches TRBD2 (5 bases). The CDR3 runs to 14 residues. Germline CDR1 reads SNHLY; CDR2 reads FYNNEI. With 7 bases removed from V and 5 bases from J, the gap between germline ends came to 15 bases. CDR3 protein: CASKLTGMNNEQFF. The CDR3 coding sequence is TGTGCCAGCAAATTAACCGGGATGAACAATGAGCAGTTCTTC.

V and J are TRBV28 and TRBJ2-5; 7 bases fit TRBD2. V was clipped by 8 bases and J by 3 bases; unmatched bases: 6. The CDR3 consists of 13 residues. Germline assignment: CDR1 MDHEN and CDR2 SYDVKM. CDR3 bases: TGTGCCAGCGTGAGTGGGAGGGAAGAGACCCAGTACTTC. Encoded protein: CASVSGREETQYF.

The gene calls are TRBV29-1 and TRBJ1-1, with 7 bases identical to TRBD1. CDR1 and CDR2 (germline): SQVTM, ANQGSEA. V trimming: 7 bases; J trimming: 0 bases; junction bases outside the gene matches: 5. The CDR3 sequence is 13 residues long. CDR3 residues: CSARTGVNTEAFF. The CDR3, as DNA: TGCAGCGCCCGGACAGGTGTGAACACTGAAGCTTTCTTT.

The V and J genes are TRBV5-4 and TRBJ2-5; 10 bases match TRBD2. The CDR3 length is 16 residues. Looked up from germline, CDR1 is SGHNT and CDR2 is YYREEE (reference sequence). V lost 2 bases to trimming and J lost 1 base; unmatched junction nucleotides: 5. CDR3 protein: CASSFGLAETQETQYF. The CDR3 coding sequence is TGTGCCAGCAGCTTCGGACTAGCGGAGACCCAAGAGACCCAGTACTTC.

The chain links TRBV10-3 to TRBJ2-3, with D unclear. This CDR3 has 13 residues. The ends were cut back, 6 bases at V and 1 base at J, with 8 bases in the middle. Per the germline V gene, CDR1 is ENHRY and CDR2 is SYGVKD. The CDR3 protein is CAIRIRGTDTQYF. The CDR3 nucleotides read TGTGCCATCAGGATTCGGGGCACAGATACGCAGTATTTT.

The DNA for the CDR3 is TGTGCCAGCACGGGACAGGGAACAGATACGCAGTATTTT. Translated, it gives CASTGQGTDTQYF. This rearrangement joins TRBV12-3 or TRBV12-4 to TRBJ2-3, with TRBD1 identical over 9 bases. V dropped 7 bases and J dropped 3; count of bases not matched to a gene: 2. This CDR3 has 13 residues.

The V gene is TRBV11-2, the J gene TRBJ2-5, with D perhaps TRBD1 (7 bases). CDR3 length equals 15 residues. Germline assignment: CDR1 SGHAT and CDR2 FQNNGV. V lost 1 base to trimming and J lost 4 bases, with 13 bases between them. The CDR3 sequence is CASSLAGQGGETQYF. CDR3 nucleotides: TGTGCCAGCAGCTTAGCTGGGCAGGGGGGAGAGACCCAGTACTTC.

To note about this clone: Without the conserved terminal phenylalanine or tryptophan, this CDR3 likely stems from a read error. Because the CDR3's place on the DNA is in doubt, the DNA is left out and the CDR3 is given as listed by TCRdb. CDR3 sequence reads: CASSLPGL. This rearrangement joins TRBV10-1 to TRBJ2-3; the table assigns TRBD1, which was not confirmed against the DNA. The CDR3 is 8 residues long, ends included. CDR1 is WNHNN, CDR2 SYGVQD, per germline (reference sequence).

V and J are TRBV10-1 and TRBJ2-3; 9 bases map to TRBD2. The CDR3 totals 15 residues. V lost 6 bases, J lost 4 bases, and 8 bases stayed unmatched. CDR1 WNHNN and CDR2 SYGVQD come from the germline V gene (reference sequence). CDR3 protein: CASRSSGSEADTQYF. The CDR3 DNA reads TGCGCCAGCAGGAGTAGCGGGAGTGAGGCAGATACGCAGTATTTT.

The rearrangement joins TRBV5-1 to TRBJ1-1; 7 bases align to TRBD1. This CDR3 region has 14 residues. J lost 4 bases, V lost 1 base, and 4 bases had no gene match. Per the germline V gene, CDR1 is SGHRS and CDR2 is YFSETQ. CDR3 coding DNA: TGCGCCAGCAGCTTGAAATCAGGGGGCACTGAAGCTTTCTTT. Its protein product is CASSLKSGGTEAFF.

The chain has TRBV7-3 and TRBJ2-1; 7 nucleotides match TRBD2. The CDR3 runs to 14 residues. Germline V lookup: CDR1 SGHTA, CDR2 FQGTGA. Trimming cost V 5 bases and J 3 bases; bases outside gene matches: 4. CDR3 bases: TGTGCCAGCAGCGGCGGGGGATTCTACAATGAGCAGTTCTTC. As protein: CASSGGGFYNEQFF.

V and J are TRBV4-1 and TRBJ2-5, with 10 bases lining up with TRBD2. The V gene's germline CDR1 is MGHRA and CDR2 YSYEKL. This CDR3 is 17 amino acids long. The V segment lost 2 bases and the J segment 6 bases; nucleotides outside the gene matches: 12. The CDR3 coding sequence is TGCGCCAGCAGCCAACCCAGCGGGAGGGCCGCTGGCAAGACCCAGTACTTC. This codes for CASSQPSGRAAGKTQYF.

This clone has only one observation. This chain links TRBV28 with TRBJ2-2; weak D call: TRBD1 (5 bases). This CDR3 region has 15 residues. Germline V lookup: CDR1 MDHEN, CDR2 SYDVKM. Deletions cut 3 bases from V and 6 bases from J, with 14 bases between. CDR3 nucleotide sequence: TGTGCCAGCAGTTTCTTCGGACAAATTGCCGGGGAGCTGTTTTTT. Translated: CASSFFGQIAGELFF.

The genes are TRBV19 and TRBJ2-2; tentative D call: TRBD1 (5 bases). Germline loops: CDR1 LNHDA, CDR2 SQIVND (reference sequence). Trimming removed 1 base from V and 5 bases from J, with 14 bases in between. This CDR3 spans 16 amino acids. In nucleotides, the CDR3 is TGTGCCAGTAGTATAGCTCAGGGCCGTGGAACCGGGGAGCTGTTTTTT. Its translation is CASSIAQGRGTGELFF.

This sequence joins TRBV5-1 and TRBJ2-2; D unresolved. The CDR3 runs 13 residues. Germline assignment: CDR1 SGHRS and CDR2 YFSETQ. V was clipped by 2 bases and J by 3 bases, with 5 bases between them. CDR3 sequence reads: CASSLLYTGELFF. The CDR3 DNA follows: TGCGCCAGCAGCTTACTCTACACCGGGGAGCTGTTTTTT. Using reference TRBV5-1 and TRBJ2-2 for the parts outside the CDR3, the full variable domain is KAGVTQTPRYLIKTRGQQVTLSCSPISGHRSVSWYQQTPGQGLQFLFEYFSETQRNKGNFPGRFSGRQFSNSRSEMNVSTLELGDSALYLCASSLLYTGELFFGEGSRLTVL.

The CDR3: CASSTHLTPLAERNIQYF. CDR3 in DNA: TGTGCCAGTAGTACACATCTCACTCCTCTAGCGGAAAGAAACATTCAGTACTTC. The chain is built from TRBV19 and TRBJ2-4; 7 bases are shared with TRBD2. The CDR3 spans 18 residues. CDR1 and CDR2 from the germline V gene are LNHDA and SQIVND (reference sequence). Germline trimming cut 4 bases from V and 6 bases from J; bases unmatched to any gene: 18.

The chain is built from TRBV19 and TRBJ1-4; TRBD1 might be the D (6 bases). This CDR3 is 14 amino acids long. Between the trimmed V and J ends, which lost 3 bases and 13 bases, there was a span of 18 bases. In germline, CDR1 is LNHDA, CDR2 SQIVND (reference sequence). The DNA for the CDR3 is TGTGCCAGTAGTATTGGCCTCGATAGGGGGAGACTGTTTTTT. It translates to CASSIGLDRGRLFF.

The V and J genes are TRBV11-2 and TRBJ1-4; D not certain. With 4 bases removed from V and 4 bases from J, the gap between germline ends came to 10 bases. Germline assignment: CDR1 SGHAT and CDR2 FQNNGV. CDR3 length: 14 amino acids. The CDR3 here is CASSSRGYNEKLFF. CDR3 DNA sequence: TGTGCCAGCAGCTCCCGAGGTTATAATGAAAAACTGTTTTTT.

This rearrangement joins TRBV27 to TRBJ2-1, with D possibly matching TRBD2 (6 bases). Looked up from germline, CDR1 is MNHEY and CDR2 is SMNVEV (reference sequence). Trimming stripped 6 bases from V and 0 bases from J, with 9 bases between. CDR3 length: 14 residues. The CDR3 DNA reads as TGTGCCAGCAGAAGGGAGGTCTCCTACAATGAGCAGTTCTTC. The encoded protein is CASRREVSYNEQFF.

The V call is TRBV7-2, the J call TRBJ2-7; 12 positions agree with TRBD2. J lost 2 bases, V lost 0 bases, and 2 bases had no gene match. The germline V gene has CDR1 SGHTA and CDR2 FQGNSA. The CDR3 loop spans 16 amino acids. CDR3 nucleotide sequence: TGTGCCAGCAGCTTAGCACTAGCGGGGGGAACCTACGAGCAGTACGTC. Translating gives CASSLALAGGTYEQYV.

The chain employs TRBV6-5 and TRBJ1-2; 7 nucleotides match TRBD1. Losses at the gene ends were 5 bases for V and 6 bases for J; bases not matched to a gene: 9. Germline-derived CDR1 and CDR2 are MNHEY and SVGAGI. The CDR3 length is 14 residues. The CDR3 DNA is TGTGCCAGCAGTAGGACAGGCCCAGAAGATGGCTACACCTTC. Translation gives CASSRTGPEDGYTF.

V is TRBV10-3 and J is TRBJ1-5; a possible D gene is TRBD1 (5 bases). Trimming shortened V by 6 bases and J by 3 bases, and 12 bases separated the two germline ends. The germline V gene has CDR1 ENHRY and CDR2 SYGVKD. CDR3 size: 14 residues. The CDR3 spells CAIRDIDANQPQHF. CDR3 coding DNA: TGTGCCATCAGGGACATCGATGCCAATCAGCCCCAGCATTTT.

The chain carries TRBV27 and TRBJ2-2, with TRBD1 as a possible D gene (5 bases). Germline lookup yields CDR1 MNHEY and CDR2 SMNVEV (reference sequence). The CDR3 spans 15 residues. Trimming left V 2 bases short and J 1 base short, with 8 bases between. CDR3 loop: CASSLRQGNTGELFF. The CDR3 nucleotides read TGTGCCAGCAGTTTAAGGCAGGGGAACACCGGGGAGCTGTTTTTT.

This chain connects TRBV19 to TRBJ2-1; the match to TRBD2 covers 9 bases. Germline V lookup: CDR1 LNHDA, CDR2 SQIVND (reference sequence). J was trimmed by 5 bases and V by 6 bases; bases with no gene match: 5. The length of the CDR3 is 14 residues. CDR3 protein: CASSPTSGNNEQFF. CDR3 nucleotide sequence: TGTGCCAGTAGCCCGACTAGCGGAAACAATGAGCAGTTCTTC.

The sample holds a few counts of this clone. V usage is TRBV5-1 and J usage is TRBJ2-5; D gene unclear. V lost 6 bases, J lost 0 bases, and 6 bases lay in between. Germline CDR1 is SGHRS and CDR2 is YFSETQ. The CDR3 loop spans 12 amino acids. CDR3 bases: TGCGCCAGCACCCAGAACCAAGAGACCCAGTACTTC. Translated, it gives CASTQNQETQYF.

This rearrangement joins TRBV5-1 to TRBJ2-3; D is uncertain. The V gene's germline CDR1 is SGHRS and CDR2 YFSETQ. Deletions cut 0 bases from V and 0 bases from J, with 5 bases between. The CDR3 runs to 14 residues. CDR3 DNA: TGCGCCAGCAGCTTGGGGCGGAGCACAGATACGCAGTATTTT. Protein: CASSLGRSTDTQYF.